This entry lists 6 T cell receptor beta chains sequenced from one sample in a study of blood T cell repertoires in COVID-19. The protocol was immunoSEQ multiplex PCR, while the TCRdb copy is restricted to in-frame clones and leaves out a portion. The table includes roughly 120,000 clones, approximately 80% detected once. The sequenced sample consisted of peripheral blood. These receptors were collected from a man aged 65 to 79 with acute or convalescent COVID-19.

The CDR3 is CASSSTSVLNTGELFF. Here the CDR3 DNA reads TGTGCCAGCAGCTCCACCTCCGTCCTAAACACCGGGGAGCTGTTTTTT. This rearrangement joins TRBV5-5 to TRBJ2-2; D ambiguous. Looked up from germline, CDR1 is SGHKS and CDR2 is YYEKEE (reference sequence). V was trimmed by 3 bases and J by 2 bases, leaving 14 bases between them. This CDR3 is 16 amino acids long.

This chain connects TRBV28 to TRBJ2-7; 7 nucleotides match TRBD1. Germline-derived CDR1 and CDR2 are MDHEN and SYDVKM. This CDR3 contains 13 residues. The trim removed 5 bases at V and 5 bases at J, leaving 6 bases unmatched. CDR3 bases: TGTGCCAGCAGTACGACAGGGTTCCACGAGCAGTACTTC. Translating gives CASSTTGFHEQYF.

This chain links TRBV29-1 with TRBJ2-5; D call uncertain. This CDR3 has 12 amino acids. From germline, CDR1 is SQVTM and CDR2 ANQGSEA. Trimming shortened V by 6 bases and J by 0 bases, and 8 bases separated the two germline ends. The CDR3 here is CSVRHHQETQYF. The DNA for the CDR3 is TGCAGCGTCCGACACCACCAAGAGACCCAGTACTTC.

The chain joins TRBV5-1 to TRBJ2-3, with 7 bases identical to TRBD2. CDR3 length equals 16 residues. CDR1 is SGHRS and CDR2 is YFSETQ in the germline V gene. V lost 4 bases to trimming and J lost 1 base; unmatched junction nucleotides: 9. CDR3 sequence reads: CASSLFGGGGTDTQYF. The CDR3 DNA follows: TGCGCCAGCAGCCTCTTCGGGGGAGGGGGCACAGATACGCAGTATTTT.

The chain uses TRBV7-2 and TRBJ2-1; 8 nucleotides match TRBD2. The J segment lost 7 bases and the V segment lost 5 bases, leaving 7 bases of the junction unmatched. This CDR3 comprises 14 residues. Germline CDR1 and CDR2: SGHTA and FQGNSA. In DNA form, the CDR3 reads TGTGCCAGCAGCCCGGGGGGGGGCCCGAATGAGCAGTTCTTC. It translates to CASSPGGGPNEQFF.

The chain links TRBV28 to TRBJ2-5; D may be TRBD2 (7 bases). The germline V gene has CDR1 MDHEN and CDR2 SYDVKM. The CDR3 covers 16 residues. V shed 7 bases and J shed 4 bases, with 22 bases lying between them. The CDR3 DNA reads as TGTGCCAGCACCCTCCGGAGGGGGGGCGGTGGAGAGACCCAGTACTTC. It yields the protein CASTLRRGGGGETQYF.